This T cell receptor (beta chain) was recorded in a study of blood T cell repertoires in COVID-19. Study at large: The study drew acute and convalescent COVID-19 samples from the United States, Italy and Spain. PBMCs, B-cell-depleted T cells, or T cells provided the cDNA or gDNA that made up the material.

Authors' data handling: How many nucleated cells were present was estimated from reference gene primer amplification. Clones were read by immunoSEQ multiplex PCR, and TCRdb kept only the in-frame ones, dropping some. V, J and clone size were drawn from that table, and D and trimming were deduced from the DNA. The sample lists about 87,000 clones, about 88% occurring once. In germline, CDR1 is MNHNS, CDR2 SASEGT. This CDR3 contains 13 residues. Trimming stripped 3 bases from V and 3 bases from J, with 5 bases between. The sample was peripheral blood. The TCR originated in a man aged 35 to 55 with acute or convalescent COVID-19. The chain employs TRBV6-1 and TRBJ1-4; D is undetermined. The CDR3 loop reads CASSDSSNEKLFF. CDR3 nucleotides: TGTGCCAGCAGTGACAGTTCTAATGAAAAACTGTTTTTT.